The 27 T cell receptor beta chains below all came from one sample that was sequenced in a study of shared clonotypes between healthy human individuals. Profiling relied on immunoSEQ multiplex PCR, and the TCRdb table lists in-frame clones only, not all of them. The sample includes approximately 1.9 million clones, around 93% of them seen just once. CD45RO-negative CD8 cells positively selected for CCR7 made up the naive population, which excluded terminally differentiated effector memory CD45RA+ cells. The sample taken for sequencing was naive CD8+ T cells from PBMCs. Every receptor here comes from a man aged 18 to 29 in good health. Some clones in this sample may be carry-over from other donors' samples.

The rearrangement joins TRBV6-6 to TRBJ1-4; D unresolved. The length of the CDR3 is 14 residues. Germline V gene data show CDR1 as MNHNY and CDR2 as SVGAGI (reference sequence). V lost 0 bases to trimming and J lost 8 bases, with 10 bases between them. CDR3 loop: CASSYSKGQEKLFF. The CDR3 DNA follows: TGTGCCAGCAGTTACTCGAAGGGTCAAGAAAAACTGTTTTTT.

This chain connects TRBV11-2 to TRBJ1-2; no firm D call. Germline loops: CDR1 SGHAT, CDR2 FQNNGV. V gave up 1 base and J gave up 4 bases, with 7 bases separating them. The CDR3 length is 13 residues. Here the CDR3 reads CASSLGHVYGYTF. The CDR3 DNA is TGTGCCAGCAGCTTAGGACATGTCTATGGCTACACCTTC.

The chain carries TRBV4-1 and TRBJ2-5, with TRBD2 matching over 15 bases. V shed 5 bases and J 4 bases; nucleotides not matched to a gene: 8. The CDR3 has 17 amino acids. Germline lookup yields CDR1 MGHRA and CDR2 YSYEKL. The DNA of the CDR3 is TGCGCCAGCAGCGCCAGGACTAGCGGGAGGGTATCAGAGACCCAGTACTTC. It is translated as CASSARTSGRVSETQYF.

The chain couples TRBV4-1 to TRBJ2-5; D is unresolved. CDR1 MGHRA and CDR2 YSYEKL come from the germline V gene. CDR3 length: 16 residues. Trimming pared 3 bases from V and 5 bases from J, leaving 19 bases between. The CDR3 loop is CASSQPDNRPLETQYF. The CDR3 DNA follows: TGCGCCAGCAGCCAGCCCGACAATCGGCCTTTGGAGACCCAGTACTTC.

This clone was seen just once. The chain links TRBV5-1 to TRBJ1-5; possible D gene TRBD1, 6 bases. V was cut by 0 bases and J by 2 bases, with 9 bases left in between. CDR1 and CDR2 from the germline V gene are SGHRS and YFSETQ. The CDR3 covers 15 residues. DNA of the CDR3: TGCGCCAGCAGCTTGGAAGGGGGTGGCAATCAGCCCCAGCATTTT. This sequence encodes CASSLEGGGNQPQHF.

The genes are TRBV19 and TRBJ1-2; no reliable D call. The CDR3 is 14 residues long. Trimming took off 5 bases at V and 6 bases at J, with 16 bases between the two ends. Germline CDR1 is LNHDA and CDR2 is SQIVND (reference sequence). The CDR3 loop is CASSPYPGGNGYTF. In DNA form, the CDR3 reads TGTGCCAGTAGTCCATATCCGGGCGGCAATGGCTACACCTTC.

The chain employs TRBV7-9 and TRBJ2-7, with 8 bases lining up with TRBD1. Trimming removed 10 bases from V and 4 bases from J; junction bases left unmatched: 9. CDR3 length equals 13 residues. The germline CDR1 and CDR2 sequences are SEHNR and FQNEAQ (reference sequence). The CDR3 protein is CATADRGSYEQYF. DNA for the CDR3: TGTGCCACCGCAGACAGGGGTAGTTACGAGCAGTACTTC.

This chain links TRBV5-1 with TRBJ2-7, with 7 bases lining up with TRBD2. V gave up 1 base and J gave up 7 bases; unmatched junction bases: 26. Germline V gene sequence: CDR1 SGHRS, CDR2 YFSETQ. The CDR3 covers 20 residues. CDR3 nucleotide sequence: TGCGCCAGCAGCTTGTTCGGGAGGAGGACTCCTTCGGGAAAGGAAGGTGAGCAGTACTTC. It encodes CASSLFGRRTPSGKEGEQYF.

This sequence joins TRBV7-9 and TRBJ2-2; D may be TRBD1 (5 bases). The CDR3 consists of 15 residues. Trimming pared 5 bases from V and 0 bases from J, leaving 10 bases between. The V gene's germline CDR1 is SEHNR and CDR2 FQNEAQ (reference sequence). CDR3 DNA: TGTGCCAGCAGCCTCAGGGCCACGAACACCGGGGAGCTGTTTTTT. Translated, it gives CASSLRATNTGELFF.

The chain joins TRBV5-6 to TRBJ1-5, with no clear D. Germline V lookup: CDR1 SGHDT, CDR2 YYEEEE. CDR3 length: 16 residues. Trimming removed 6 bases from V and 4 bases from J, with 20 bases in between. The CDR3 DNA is TGTGCCAGCAAAACGTGGGCGGGAGGAGAGAATCAGCCCCAGCATTTT. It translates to CASKTWAGGENQPQHF. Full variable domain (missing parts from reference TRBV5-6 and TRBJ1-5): DAGVTQSPTHLIKTRGQQVTLRCSPKSGHDTVSWYQQALGQGPQFIFQYYEEEERQRGNFPDRFSGHQFPNYSSELNVNALLLGDSALYLCASKTWAGGENQPQHFGDGTRLSIL.

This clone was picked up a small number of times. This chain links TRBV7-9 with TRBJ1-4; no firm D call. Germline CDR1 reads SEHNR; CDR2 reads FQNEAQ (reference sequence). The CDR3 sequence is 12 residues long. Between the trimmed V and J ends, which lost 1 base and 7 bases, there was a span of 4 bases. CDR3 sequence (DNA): TGTGCCAGCAGCTTAGATCGTGAAAAACTGTTTTTT. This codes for CASSLDREKLFF.

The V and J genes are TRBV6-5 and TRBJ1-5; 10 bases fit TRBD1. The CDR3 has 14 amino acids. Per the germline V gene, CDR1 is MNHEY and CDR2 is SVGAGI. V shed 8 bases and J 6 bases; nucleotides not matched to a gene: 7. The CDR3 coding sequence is TGTGCCAGCGGAGACAGGGGGCTTTTTCAGCCCCAGCATTTT. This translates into CASGDRGLFQPQHF.

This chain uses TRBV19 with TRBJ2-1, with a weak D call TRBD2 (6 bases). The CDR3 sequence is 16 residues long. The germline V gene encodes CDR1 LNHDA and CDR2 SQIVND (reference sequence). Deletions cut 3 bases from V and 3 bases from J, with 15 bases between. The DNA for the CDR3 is TGTGCCAGTAGTATCCCCGCGGGGTGGGGCTACAATGAGCAGTTCTTC. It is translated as CASSIPAGWGYNEQFF.

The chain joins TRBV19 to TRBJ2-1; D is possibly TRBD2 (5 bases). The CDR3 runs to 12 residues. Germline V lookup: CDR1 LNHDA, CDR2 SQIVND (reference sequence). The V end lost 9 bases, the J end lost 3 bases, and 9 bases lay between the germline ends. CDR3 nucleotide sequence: TGTGCCAGCGGACTGGTCTACAATGAGCAGTTCTTC. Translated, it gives CASGLVYNEQFF.

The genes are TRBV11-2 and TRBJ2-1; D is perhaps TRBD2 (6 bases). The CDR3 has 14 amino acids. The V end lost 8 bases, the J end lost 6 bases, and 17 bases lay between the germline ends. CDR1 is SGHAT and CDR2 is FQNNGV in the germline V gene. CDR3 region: CASHLGTGVNEQFF. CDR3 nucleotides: TGTGCCAGCCACCTTGGGACGGGAGTCAATGAGCAGTTCTTC. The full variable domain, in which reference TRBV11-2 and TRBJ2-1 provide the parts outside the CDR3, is EAGVAQSPRYKIIEKRQSVAFWCNPISGHATLYWYQQILGQGPKLLIQFQNNGVVDDSQLPKDRFSAERLKGVDSTLKIQPAKLEDSAVYLCASHLGTGVNEQFFGPGTRLTVL.

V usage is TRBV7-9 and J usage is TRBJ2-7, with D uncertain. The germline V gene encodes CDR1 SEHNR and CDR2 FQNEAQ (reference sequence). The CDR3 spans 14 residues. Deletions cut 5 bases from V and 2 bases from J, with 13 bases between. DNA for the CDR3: TGTGCCAGCAGCCCCGGAAGGGTCACCTACGAGCAGTACTTC. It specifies CASSPGRVTYEQYF.

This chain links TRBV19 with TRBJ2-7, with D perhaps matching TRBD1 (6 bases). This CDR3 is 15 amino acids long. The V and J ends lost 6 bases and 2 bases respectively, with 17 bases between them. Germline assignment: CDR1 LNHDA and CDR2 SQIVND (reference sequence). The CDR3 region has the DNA TGTGCCAGTAGGCTCCGGGACAAGGAGACCTACGAGCAGTACTTC. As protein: CASRLRDKETYEQYF. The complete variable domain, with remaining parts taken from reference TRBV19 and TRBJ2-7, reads DGGITQSPKYLFRKEGQNVTLSCEQNLNHDAMYWYRQDPGQGLRLIYYSQIVNDFQKGDIAEGYSVSREKKESFPLTVTSAQKNPTAFYLCASRLRDKETYEQYFGPGTRLTVT.

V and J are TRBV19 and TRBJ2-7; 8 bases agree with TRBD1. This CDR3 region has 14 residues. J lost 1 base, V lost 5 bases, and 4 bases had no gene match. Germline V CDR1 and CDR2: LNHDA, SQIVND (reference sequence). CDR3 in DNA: TGTGCCAGTAGTTACCAGGGGGCTTCCTACGAGCAGTACTTC. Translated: CASSYQGASYEQYF.

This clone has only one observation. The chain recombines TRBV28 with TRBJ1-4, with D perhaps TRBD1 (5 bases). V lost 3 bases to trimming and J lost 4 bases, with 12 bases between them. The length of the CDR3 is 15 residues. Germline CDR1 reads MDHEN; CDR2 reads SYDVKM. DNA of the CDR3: TGTGCCAGCAGTTTTGGGGGGGAGGATAATGAAAAACTGTTTTTT. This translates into CASSFGGEDNEKLFF.

In nucleotides, the CDR3 is TGCGCCAGCAGCCATTCCCCGGGACTAGCGGACAATGAGCAGTTCTTC. Its protein product is CASSHSPGLADNEQFF. The V call is TRBV4-1, the J call TRBJ2-1, with TRBD2 matching 11 bases. The CDR3 is made up of 16 amino acids. Looked up from germline, CDR1 is MGHRA and CDR2 is YSYEKL. Trimming took 3 bases from V and 5 from J; bases not matched to a gene: 6.

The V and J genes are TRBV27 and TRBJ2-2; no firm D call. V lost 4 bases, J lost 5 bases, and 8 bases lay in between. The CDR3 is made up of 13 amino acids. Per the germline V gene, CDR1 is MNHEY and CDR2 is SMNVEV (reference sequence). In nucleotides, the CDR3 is TGTGCCAGCAGTTATGGGGTAACCGGGGAGCTGTTTTTT. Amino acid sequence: CASSYGVTGELFF.

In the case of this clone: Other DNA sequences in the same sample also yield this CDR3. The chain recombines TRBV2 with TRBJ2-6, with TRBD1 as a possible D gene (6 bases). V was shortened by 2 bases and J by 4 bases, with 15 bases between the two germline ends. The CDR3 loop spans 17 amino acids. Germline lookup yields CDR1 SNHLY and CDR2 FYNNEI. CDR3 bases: TGTGCCAGCAGTGAACCCCACAGGGCACTCGGGGCCAACGTCCTGACTTTC. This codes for CASSEPHRALGANVLTF.

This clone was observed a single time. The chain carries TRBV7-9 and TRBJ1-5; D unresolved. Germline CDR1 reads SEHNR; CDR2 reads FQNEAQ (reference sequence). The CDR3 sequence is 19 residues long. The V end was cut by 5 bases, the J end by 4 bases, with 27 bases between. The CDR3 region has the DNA TGTGCCAGCAGCGACACGAGGTGGCAGGAGGGTGGTAGGAATCAGCCCCAGCATTTT. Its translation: CASSDTRWQEGGRNQPQHF.

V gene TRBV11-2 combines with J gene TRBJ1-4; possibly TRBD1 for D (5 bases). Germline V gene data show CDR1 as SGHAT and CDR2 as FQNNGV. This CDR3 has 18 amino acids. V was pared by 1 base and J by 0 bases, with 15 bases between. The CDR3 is CASSLGGQAIATNEKLFF. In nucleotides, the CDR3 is TGTGCCAGCAGCTTAGGGGGCCAGGCGATTGCAACTAATGAAAAACTGTTTTTT.

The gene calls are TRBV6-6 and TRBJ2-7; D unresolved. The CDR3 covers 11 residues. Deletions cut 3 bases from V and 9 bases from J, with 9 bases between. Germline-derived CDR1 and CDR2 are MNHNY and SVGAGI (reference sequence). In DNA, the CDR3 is TGTGCCAGCAGTTATTTGGGCGGGCAGTACTTC. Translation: CASSYLGGQYF.

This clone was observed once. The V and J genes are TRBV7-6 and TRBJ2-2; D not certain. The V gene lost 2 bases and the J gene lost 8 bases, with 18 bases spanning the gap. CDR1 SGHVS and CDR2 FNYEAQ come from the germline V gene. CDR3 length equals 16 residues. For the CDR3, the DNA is TGTGCCAGCAGCTTATCACCGCCAGCGATCTTAGGGGAGCTGTTTTTT. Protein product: CASSLSPPAILGELFF.

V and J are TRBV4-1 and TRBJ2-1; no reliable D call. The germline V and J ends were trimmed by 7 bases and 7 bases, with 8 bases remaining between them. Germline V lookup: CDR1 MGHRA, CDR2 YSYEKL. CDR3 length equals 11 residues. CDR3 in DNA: TGCGCCAGCACCCGAGGTAATGAGCAGTTCTTC. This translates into CASTRGNEQFF.